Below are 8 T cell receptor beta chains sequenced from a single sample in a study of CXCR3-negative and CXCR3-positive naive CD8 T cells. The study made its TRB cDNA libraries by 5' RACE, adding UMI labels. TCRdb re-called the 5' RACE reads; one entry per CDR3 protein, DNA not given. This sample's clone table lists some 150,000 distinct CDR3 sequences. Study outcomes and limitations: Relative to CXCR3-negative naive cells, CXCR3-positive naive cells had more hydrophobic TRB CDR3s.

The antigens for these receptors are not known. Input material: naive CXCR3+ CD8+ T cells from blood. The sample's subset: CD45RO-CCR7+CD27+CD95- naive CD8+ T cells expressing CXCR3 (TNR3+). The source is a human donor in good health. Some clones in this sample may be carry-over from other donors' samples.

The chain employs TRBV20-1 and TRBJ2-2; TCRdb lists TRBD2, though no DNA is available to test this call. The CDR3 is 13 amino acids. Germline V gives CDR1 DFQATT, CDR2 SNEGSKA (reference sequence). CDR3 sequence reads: CSAGTSGTGELFF.

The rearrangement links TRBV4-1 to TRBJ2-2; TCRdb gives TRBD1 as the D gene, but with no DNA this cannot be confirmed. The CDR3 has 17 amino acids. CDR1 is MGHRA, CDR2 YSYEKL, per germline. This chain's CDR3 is CASSLSQTGQVTGELFF.

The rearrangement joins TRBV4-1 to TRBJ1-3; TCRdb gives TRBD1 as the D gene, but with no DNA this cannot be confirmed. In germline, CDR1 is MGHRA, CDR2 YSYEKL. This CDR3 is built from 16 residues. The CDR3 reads CASSQKSGGTGNTIYF.

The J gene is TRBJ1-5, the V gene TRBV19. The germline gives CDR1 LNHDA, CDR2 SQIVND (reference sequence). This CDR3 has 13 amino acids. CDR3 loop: CASSMTANQPQHF.

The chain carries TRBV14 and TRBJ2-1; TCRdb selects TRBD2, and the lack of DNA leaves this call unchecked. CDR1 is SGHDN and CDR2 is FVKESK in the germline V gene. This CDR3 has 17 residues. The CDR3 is CASSHLGTSDLNNEQFF.

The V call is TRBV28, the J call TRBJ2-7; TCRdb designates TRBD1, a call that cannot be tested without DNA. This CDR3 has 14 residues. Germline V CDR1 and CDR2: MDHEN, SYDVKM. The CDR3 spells CASSFGGYPYEQYF.

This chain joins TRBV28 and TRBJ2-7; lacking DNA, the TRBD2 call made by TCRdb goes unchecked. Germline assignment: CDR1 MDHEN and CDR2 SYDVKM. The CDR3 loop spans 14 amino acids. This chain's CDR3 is CASGKGSGRYEQYF.

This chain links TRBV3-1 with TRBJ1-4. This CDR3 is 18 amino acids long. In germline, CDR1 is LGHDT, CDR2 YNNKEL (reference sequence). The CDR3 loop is CASSQDLGVGLLLEKLFF.